The source of this T cell receptor beta chain is a study of blood T cell repertoires in COVID-19. Using immunoSEQ multiplex PCR, the repertoire was profiled, and TCRdb retains in-frame clones only, with some absent. The sample includes about 250,000 clones, about 80% of them seen just once. This CDR3 region has 13 residues. J gave up 5 bases and V 6 bases, and 3 bases lay outside the gene matches. The specimen was peripheral blood. The rearrangement links TRBV12-3 or TRBV12-4 to TRBJ2-3; 9 bases align to TRBD2. This TCR came from a man older than 75 with acute or convalescent COVID-19. In DNA, the CDR3 is TGTGCCAGCAGGCTAGCGGGATTAGATACGCAGTATTTT. This codes for CASRLAGLDTQYF.